The rows below give T cell receptor beta chains drawn from one sample of a study of cytomegalovirus exposure and HLA in healthy donors. Produced via immunoSEQ multiplex PCR; TCRdb's table is partial and in-frame only. The table lists about 200,000 clones, less than 90% of them singletons, with approximately 0.31% in the top ten. Sequencing used PBMCs. These receptors were collected from a woman in her 30s in good health and CMV-seronegative. Each CDR3 is given with its conserved first and last residue. Only some rows state a clone size, as once, few, many or a class for expanded clones.

>TRBJ1-1|-|TRBV28
CASSLFSEAFF
>TRBJ2-5|-|TRBV4-1
CASSYSGRAWETQYF
>TRBJ1-4|once|TRBV4-2
CASSQEHRGNEKLFF
>TRBJ2-7|-|TRBV27
CASSPPGQGWSEQYF
>TRBJ2-7|-|TRBV30
CAWSYGAYEQYF
>TRBJ2-7|-|TRBV2
CASSGAGDEQYF
>TRBJ2-4|-|TRBV6-1
CASNDPGAKNIQYF
>TRBJ2-5|-|TRBV19
CASSSQGAVETQYF
>TRBJ2-2|-|TRBV5-4
CASRPGGRYTGELFF
>TRBJ1-1|-|TRBV7-6
CASSLAGDTEAFF
>TRBJ2-3|-|TRBV9
CASSVSGLAFEDTQYF
>TRBJ2-5|-|TRBV4-2
CASSQGATRAPAQYF
>TRBJ2-7|-|TRBV7-8
CASSSRDRSSYEQYF
>TRBJ1-6|-|TRBV6-5
CASSYSAMENSPLHF
>TRBJ2-3|-|TRBV10-1
CASSTYIAGTQYF
>TRBJ1-1|-|TRBV7-9
CASSSQRGHKNTEAFF
>TRBJ2-7|-|TRBV20-1
CSARVGEAQYF
>-|-|TRBV4-1
CASSQREGFEGRTYEQYF
>TRBJ2-1|once|TRBV7-8
CASSPIPPRGEQFF
>TRBJ2-1|-|TRBV19
CASSRLAGNNEQFF
>TRBJ2-1|-|TRBV27
CASSLGQGTYNEQFF
>TRBJ2-5|-|TRBV9
CASSVAGTGQETQYF
>TRBJ2-2|-|TRBV4-1
CASSQVIREANTGELFF
>TRBJ1-5|-|TRBV2
CASSVPGDQPQHF
>TRBJ2-3|-|TRBV27
CASSMSRGGTDTQYF
>TRBJ1-5|-|TRBV28
CASSYGYQPQHF
>TRBJ1-3|-|TRBV5-1
CASSLGGRRNTIYF
>TRBJ2-6|once|TRBV19
CASSSPHRSGANVLTF
>TRBJ1-2|-|TRBV6-4
CASSDSPEEAIYGYTF
>TRBJ2-2|-|TRBV27
CASRLTGSNTGELFF
>TRBJ2-1|-|TRBV5-4
CASSSILSEEQFF
>TRBJ2-1|-|TRBV2
CASSTDRGLNEQFF
>TRBJ2-2|once|TRBV9
CASSAGTGFTGELFF
>TRBJ2-3|-|TRBV18
CASSPPSGAADTQYF
>-|-|TRBV5-1
CASSDPRGFPYEQYF
>TRBJ2-7|few|TRBV6-4
CASSQHRGRRVHTSYEQYF
>TRBJ2-4|-|TRBV25-1
CASSEFRDRGDIQYF